Reported below is one T cell receptor (beta chain). Its specificity is unknown. The data were obtained in a study of cytomegalovirus exposure and HLA in healthy donors. Study conclusions and caveats: Cytomegalovirus status, reportedly, was diagnosed with high specificity and sensitivity by the classifier.

V gave up 2 bases and J gave up 6 bases, with 15 bases separating them. CDR1 is SGHDT, CDR2 YYEEEE, per germline. The CDR3 loop spans 15 amino acids. The assay was immunoSEQ multiplex PCR, and TCRdb's table has in-frame clones only and misses some. The profile shows 150,000 to 200,000 clones, roughly 86% of them singletons. Donors came from a validation cohort of about 110 subjects, distinct from the first 666-subject cohort. This sequence was found in a man aged 25 to 40 in good health and CMV-seropositive. The sample taken for sequencing was PBMCs. The chain is built from TRBV5-6 and TRBJ1-5; D gene ambiguous. Here the CDR3 reads CASSFGGPLTQPQHF. CDR3 DNA: TGTGCCAGCAGCTTCGGCGGCCCACTCACTCAGCCCCAGCATTTT.